This TCR beta chain came from a study of T cell changes during pregnancy in multiple sclerosis. Germline values: CDR1 LNHDA, CDR2 SQIVND (reference sequence). The CDR3 is 15 amino acids. J gave up 5 bases and V 6 bases, and 7 bases lay outside the gene matches. The data were produced by immunoSEQ multiplex PCR, yet TCRdb's version contains in-frame clones alone and is incomplete. The sample records 34,000 or so clones, about nine tenths being singletons. The chain combines TRBV19 with TRBJ2-1; 10 bases are a match to TRBD2. This receptor was identified in a female donor with multiple sclerosis, enrolled in a pregnancy study. Source: CD8+ T cells from peripheral blood mononuclear cells, taken in the first trimester of pregnancy. DNA of the CDR3: TGTGCCAGTAGCATAACTAGCGGGACACACAATGAGCAGTTCTTC. Translation gives CASSITSGTHNEQFF.